These T cell receptor beta chains were read from a single sample in a study of graft-versus-host responses after intestinal transplantation. The data were produced by immunoSEQ multiplex PCR, yet TCRdb's version contains in-frame clones alone and is incomplete. Of 37,000 or so clones in the sample, 87% were seen once. Sequencing used ileum tissue, obtained 200 to 210 days after intestinal transplant. These receptors were collected from a human patient who received an intestinal transplant, so some T cells may come from the graft donor. CDR3s include the opening cysteine and the closing phenylalanine or tryptophan. D genes are given only for firm matches. Clone sizes are given selectively: once, few, many, or a class where the clone is expanded.

CDR3aa: CASSLQGSSYEQYF
CDR3nt: TGTGCCAGCAGCTTGCAGGGTAGCTCCTACGAGCAGTACTTC
j_gene: TRBJ2-7
d_gene: .
v_gene: TRBV5-4
abundance: .

CDR3aa: CASRGNTGELFF
CDR3nt: TGTGCCAGCAGAGGCAACACCGGGGAGCTGTTTTTT
j_gene: TRBJ2-2
d_gene: .
v_gene: TRBV6-5
abundance: .

CDR3aa: CASSPRQGYQPQHF
CDR3nt: TGTGCCAGCTCACCAAGACAGGGGTATCAGCCCCAGCATTTT
j_gene: TRBJ1-5
d_gene: TRBD1
v_gene: TRBV18
abundance: .

CDR3aa: CASSPPSLGGETQYF
CDR3nt: TGTGCCAGCAGCCCCCCCTCACTTGGGGGAGAGACCCAGTACTTC
j_gene: TRBJ2-5
d_gene: .
v_gene: TRBV7-2
abundance: .

CDR3aa: CASSRTDHTQYF
CDR3nt: TGTGCCAGCAGTCGGACTGATCATACGCAGTATTTT
j_gene: TRBJ2-3
d_gene: .
v_gene: TRBV2
abundance: .

CDR3aa: CASGLAGRSGSYEQYF
CDR3nt: TGTGCCAGTGGACTAGCGGGGCGGTCCGGGTCCTACGAGCAGTACTTC
j_gene: TRBJ2-7
d_gene: TRBD2
v_gene: TRBV19
abundance: .

CDR3aa: CAISESVSLVETQYF
CDR3nt: TGTGCCATCAGTGAGTCGGTCTCGCTGGTAGAGACCCAGTACTTC
j_gene: TRBJ2-5
d_gene: .
v_gene: TRBV10-3
abundance: few

CDR3aa: CASSVEGIYNEQFF
CDR3nt: TGTGCCAGCAGCGTAGAGGGTATCTACAATGAGCAGTTCTTC
j_gene: TRBJ2-1
d_gene: .
v_gene: TRBV9
abundance: .

CDR3aa: CANKEAPSSYNEQFF
CDR3nt: TGTGCCAATAAAGAAGCACCGAGCTCCTACAATGAGCAGTTCTTC
j_gene: TRBJ2-1
d_gene: .
v_gene: TRBV2
abundance: .

CDR3aa: CASSFAGVYEQYF
CDR3nt: TGTGCCAGCAGTTTTGCGGGAGTATACGAGCAGTACTTC
j_gene: TRBJ2-7
d_gene: TRBD2
v_gene: TRBV27
abundance: .

CDR3aa: CASSLPGTLSRAFF
CDR3nt: TGTGCCAGCAGTTTACCCGGGACCCTGAGTCGGGCTTTCTTT
j_gene: TRBJ1-1
d_gene: .
v_gene: TRBV28
abundance: .

CDR3aa: CASSEPKPGQGPLHF
CDR3nt: TGCGCCAGCAGTGAGCCTAAACCGGGACAGGGCCCCCTCCACTTT
j_gene: TRBJ1-6
d_gene: TRBD1
v_gene: TRBV10-1
abundance: .

CDR3aa: CATRQGAYEQYF
CDR3nt: TGTGCCACTAGACAGGGCGCCTACGAGCAGTACTTC
j_gene: TRBJ2-7
d_gene: TRBD1
v_gene: TRBV28
abundance: .

CDR3aa: CAISESADLYGYTF
CDR3nt: TGTGCCATCAGTGAGTCTGCGGATCTCTATGGCTACACCTTC
j_gene: TRBJ1-2
d_gene: .
v_gene: TRBV10-3
abundance: .

CDR3aa: CASSLLGGGRLYEQYF
CDR3nt: TGTGCCAGCAGTTTATTAGGGGGGGGGCGCTTATACGAGCAGTACTTC
j_gene: TRBJ2-7
d_gene: .
v_gene: TRBV28
abundance: .

CDR3aa: CASSLGTGVNYGYTF
CDR3nt: TGTGCCAGCAGCCTAGGGACAGGCGTTAACTATGGCTACACCTTC
j_gene: TRBJ1-2
d_gene: TRBD1
v_gene: TRBV6-5
abundance: few

CDR3aa: CASSQGNEQFF
CDR3nt: TGCGCCAGCAGCCAAGGTAACGAGCAGTTCTTC
j_gene: TRBJ2-1
d_gene: .
v_gene: TRBV4-1
abundance: once

CDR3aa: CASSYARRGHNYGYTF
CDR3nt: TGTGCCAGCAGTTACGCCCGCAGGGGACATAACTATGGCTACACCTTC
j_gene: TRBJ1-2
d_gene: .
v_gene: TRBV6-5
abundance: .

CDR3aa: CASSQEGLGTQYF
CDR3nt: TGCGCCAGCAGCCAAGAGGGCTTGGGTACGCAGTATTTT
j_gene: TRBJ2-3
d_gene: .
v_gene: TRBV4-1
abundance: .

CDR3aa: CSAGTSSYEQYF
CDR3nt: TGCAGTGCCGGGACGAGCTCCTACGAGCAGTACTTC
j_gene: TRBJ2-7
d_gene: .
v_gene: TRBV29-1
abundance: .

CDR3aa: CSVVGGEGSYNEQFF
CDR3nt: TGCAGCGTTGTGGGGGGAGAAGGGTCCTACAATGAGCAGTTCTTC
j_gene: TRBJ2-1
d_gene: .
v_gene: TRBV29-1
abundance: .

CDR3aa: CASSIAPGTLFYEQYF
CDR3nt: TGTGCCAGTAGTATAGCCCCCGGGACCCTCTTCTACGAGCAGTACTTC
j_gene: TRBJ2-7
d_gene: .
v_gene: TRBV19
abundance: .

CDR3aa: CASSQEGITYEQYF
CDR3nt: TGCGCCAGCAGCCAAGAGGGGATCACCTACGAGCAGTACTTC
j_gene: TRBJ2-7
d_gene: .
v_gene: TRBV4-1
abundance: .

CDR3aa: CATTRTSRGKETQYF
CDR3nt: TGTGCCACCACGCGGACCTCACGGGGGAAAGAGACCCAGTACTTC
j_gene: TRBJ2-5
d_gene: .
v_gene: TRBV15
abundance: few

CDR3aa: CASSLGQGRDNEQFF
CDR3nt: TGTGCTAGCAGCTTGGGACAGGGTAGGGACAATGAGCAGTTCTTC
j_gene: TRBJ2-1
d_gene: TRBD1
v_gene: TRBV7-7
abundance: .

CDR3aa: CASSSGTTFDTEAFF
CDR3nt: TGCGCCAGCAGTTCCGGGACAACTTTCGACACTGAAGCTTTCTTT
j_gene: TRBJ1-1
d_gene: .
v_gene: TRBV5-1
abundance: .

CDR3aa: CASSSTGRSGNTIYF
CDR3nt: TGTGCCAGCAGCTCGACAGGCCGATCTGGAAACACCATATATTTT
j_gene: TRBJ1-3
d_gene: .
v_gene: TRBV5-4
abundance: .

CDR3aa: CASSPTGGPYNEQFF
CDR3nt: TGTGCCAGCAGTCCCACAGGGGGGCCCTACAATGAGCAGTTCTTC
j_gene: TRBJ2-1
d_gene: TRBD1
v_gene: TRBV6-6
abundance: .

CDR3aa: CASRERSNQPQHF
CDR3nt: TGTGCCAGCAGAGAAAGGAGCAATCAGCCCCAGCATTTT
j_gene: TRBJ1-5
d_gene: .
v_gene: TRBV6-5
abundance: .

CDR3aa: CSVKLPADNNEQFF
CDR3nt: TGCAGCGTGAAGCTACCTGCTGACAACAATGAGCAGTTCTTC
j_gene: TRBJ2-1
d_gene: .
v_gene: TRBV29-1
abundance: once

CDR3aa: CASSLEVGQGTWEQYF
CDR3nt: TGTGCCAGCAGCTTAGAGGTGGGACAGGGAACTTGGGAGCAGTACTTC
j_gene: TRBJ2-7
d_gene: TRBD1
v_gene: TRBV7-9
abundance: .

CDR3aa: CASSYEQRSNYGYTF
CDR3nt: TGTGCCAGCAGTTATGAGCAAAGAAGTAACTATGGCTACACCTTC
j_gene: TRBJ1-2
d_gene: .
v_gene: TRBV6-5
abundance: .

CDR3aa: CASSEETSDYNEQFF
CDR3nt: TGCGCCAGCAGTGAAGAAACTAGCGACTACAATGAGCAGTTCTTC
j_gene: TRBJ2-1
d_gene: TRBD2
v_gene: TRBV10-1
abundance: .

CDR3aa: CAISGTSGTYEQYF
CDR3nt: TGTGCCATCAGTGGGACTAGCGGGACGTACGAGCAGTACTTC
j_gene: TRBJ2-7
d_gene: TRBD2
v_gene: TRBV10-3
abundance: once

CDR3aa: CASTTRQGLHGYTF
CDR3nt: TGTGCCAGTACCACCCGACAGGGTCTCCATGGCTACACCTTC
j_gene: TRBJ1-2
d_gene: TRBD1
v_gene: TRBV19
abundance: once

CDR3aa: CASSALGRGETQYF
CDR3nt: TGTGCCAGCAGTGCACTGGGGAGAGGAGAGACCCAGTACTTC
j_gene: TRBJ2-5
d_gene: .
v_gene: TRBV6-1
abundance: once

CDR3aa: CASRYNGGGELFF
CDR3nt: TGTGCCAGCAGATATAACGGGGGCGGGGAGCTGTTTTTT
j_gene: TRBJ2-2
d_gene: .
v_gene: TRBV11-1
abundance: .

CDR3aa: CASSLYWGEAFF
CDR3nt: TGTGCCAGCAGCTTATATTGGGGTGAAGCTTTCTTT
j_gene: TRBJ1-1
d_gene: .
v_gene: TRBV7-9
abundance: .